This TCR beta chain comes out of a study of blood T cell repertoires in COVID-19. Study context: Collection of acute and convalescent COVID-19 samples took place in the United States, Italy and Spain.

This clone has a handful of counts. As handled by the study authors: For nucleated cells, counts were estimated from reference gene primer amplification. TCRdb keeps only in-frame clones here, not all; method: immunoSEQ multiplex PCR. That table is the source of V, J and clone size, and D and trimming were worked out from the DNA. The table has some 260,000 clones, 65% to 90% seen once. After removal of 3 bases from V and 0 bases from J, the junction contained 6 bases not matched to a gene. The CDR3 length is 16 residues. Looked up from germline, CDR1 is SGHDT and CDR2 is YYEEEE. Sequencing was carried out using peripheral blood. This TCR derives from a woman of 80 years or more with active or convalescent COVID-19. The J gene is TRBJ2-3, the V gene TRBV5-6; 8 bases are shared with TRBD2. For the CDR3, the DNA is TGTGCCAGCAGCTCCACGCAGCGGGGGAGCACAGATACGCAGTATTTT. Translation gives CASSSTQRGSTDTQYF. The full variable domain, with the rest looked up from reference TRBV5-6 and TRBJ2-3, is DAGVTQSPTHLIKTRGQQVTLRCSPKSGHDTVSWYQQALGQGPQFIFQYYEEEERQRGNFPDRFSGHQFPNYSSELNVNALLLGDSALYLCASSSTQRGSTDTQYFGPGTRLTVL.